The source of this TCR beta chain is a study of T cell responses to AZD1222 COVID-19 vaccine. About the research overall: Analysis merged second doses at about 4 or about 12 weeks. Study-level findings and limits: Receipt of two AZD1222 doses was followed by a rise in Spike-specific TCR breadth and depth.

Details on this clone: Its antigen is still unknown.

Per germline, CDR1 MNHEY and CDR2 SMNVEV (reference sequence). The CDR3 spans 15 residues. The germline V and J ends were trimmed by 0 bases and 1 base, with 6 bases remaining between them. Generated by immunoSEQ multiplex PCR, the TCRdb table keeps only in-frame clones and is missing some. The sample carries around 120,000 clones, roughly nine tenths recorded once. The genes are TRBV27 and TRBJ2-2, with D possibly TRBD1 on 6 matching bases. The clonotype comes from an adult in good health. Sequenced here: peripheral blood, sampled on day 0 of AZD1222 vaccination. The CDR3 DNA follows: TGTGCCAGCAGTTTATCGGGACAGAACACCGGGGAGCTGTTTTTT. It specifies CASSLSGQNTGELFF.